This T cell receptor (beta chain) was found in a study of blood T cells in healthy people across ages. Across the whole study: Template switching picked up about one barcoded beta molecule for each two T cells.

The germline CDR1 and CDR2 sequences are MNHEY and SVGAGI. The length of the CDR3 is 13 residues. V was pared by 6 bases and J by 1 base, with 9 bases between. Sample-barcoded 5' priming and a J-beta primer mix drove a second PCR of roughly 6 to 12 cycles. Unique molecular identifiers of 12 random nucleotides labeled each cDNA. TCRdb analysed the 5' RACE reads with MiXCR anew, one entry per CDR3 protein. In the table there are roughly 1.4 million distinct CDR3 sequences, approximately 59% of which are singletons. Study-wide findings and caveats: Researchers judged that diversity estimates from one million T cells fell short of true values.

As to this clonotype: The antigen is undetermined.

This receptor was obtained from a man between 18 and 35 years old in good health. The rearrangement joins TRBV6-5 to TRBJ1-1; D is unclear. The source material was blood. The CDR3 nucleotides read TGTGCCAGCAGCCCACCGAGGAACACTGAAGCTTTCTTT. Its protein product is CASSPPRNTEAFF.